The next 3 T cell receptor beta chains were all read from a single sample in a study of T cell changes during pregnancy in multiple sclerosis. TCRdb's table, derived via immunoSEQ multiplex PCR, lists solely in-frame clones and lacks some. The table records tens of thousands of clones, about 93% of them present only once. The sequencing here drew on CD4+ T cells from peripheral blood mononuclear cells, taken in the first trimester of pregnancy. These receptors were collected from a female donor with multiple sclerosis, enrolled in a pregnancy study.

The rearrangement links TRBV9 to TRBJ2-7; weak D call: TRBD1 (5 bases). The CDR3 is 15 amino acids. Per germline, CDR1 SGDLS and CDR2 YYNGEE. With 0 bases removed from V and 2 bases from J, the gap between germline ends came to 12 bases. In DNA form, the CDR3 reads TGTGCCAGCAGCGTAGGGGGCCTATCTCCCTACGAGCAGTACTTC. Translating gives CASSVGGLSPYEQYF. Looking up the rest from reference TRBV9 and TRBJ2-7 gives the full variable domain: DSGVTQTPKHLITATGQRVTLRCSPRSGDLSVYWYQQSLDQGLQFLIQYYNGEERAKGNILERFSAQQFPDLHSELNLSSLELGDSALYFCASSVGGLSPYEQYFGPGTRLTVT.

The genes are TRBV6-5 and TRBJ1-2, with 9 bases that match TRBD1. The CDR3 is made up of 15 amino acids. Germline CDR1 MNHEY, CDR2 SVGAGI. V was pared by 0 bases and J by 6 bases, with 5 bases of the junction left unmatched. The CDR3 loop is CASSYSGQGRNGYTF. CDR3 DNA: TGTGCCAGCAGTTACTCAGGACAGGGGCGGAATGGCTACACCTTC.

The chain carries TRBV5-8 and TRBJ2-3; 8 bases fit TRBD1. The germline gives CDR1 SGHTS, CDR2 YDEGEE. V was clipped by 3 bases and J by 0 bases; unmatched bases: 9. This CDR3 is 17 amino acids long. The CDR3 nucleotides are TGTGCCAGCAGCTGGGGCGTGACAGGGGCAAGCACAGATACGCAGTATTTT. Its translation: CASSWGVTGASTDTQYF.